The rows below give T cell receptor beta chains drawn from one sample of a study of cytomegalovirus exposure and HLA in healthy donors. Libraries were prepared by immunoSEQ multiplex PCR; TCRdb keeps only in-frame clonotypes and omits some of them. Seen here are 130,000 to 150,000 clones, around 79% observed once, and the top ten hold 2.5% to 3.5%. Sequenced material: PBMCs. Receptor source: a man aged 40-50 years in good health and CMV-seropositive. CDR3s include the opening cysteine and the closing phenylalanine or tryptophan.

length | J | V | CDR3
16 | TRBJ2-5 | TRBV7-2 | CASSFLDRATSPRLDF
14 | TRBJ2-1 | TRBV19 | CASRVLAGAGEQFF
16 | TRBJ2-1 | TRBV7-9 | CASSLGVASGDNEQFF
13 | TRBJ2-5 | TRBV6-4 | CASSEEYQETQYF
14 | TRBJ2-3 | TRBV11-2 | CASSLVLAGNTQYF
13 | TRBJ2-5 | TRBV19 | CASSSPDRVTWYF
15 | TRBJ2-1 | TRBV7-8 | CASSSNIAAHNEQFF
15 | TRBJ2-5 | TRBV5-1 | CASSLAGGYQETQYF
18 | TRBJ1-6 | TRBV27 | CASSFRTVTSSYNSPLHF
14 | TRBJ1-1 | TRBV27 | CASSFTALRTEAFF
15 | TRBJ1-4 | TRBV19 | CASSFRDRGPEKLFF
17 | TRBJ2-2 | TRBV25-1 | CASSEARGRTRAGELFF
15 | TRBJ1-3 | TRBV6-5 | CASSYFQGSGNTIYF
18 | TRBJ2-2 | TRBV9 | CASSVHVGGPLNTGELFF
14 | TRBJ2-1 | TRBV5-1 | CASSNSGGYNEQFF
13 | TRBJ2-1 | TRBV27 | CASSLSAYNEQFF
14 | TRBJ2-3 | TRBV4-2 | CASSHDRSTDTQYF
14 | TRBJ2-7 | TRBV27 | CASSPQGASYEQYF
15 | TRBJ2-7 | TRBV6-6 | CASSYSHAPGYEQYF
15 | TRBJ1-2 | TRBV7-9 | CASSLAGAANYGYTF
15 | TRBJ1-5 | TRBV7-2 | CASSLGQGKNQPQHF
13 | TRBJ2-4 | TRBV6-1 | CAITNQAKNIQYF
14 | TRBJ1-1 | TRBV7-6 | CASSHNTGDTEAFF
14 | TRBJ2-5 | TRBV18 | CASSLAVSQETQYF
13 | TRBJ1-5 | TRBV6-6 | CASSRDRDQPQHF
13 | TRBJ2-3 | TRBV7-3 | CASSFRGTDTQYF
15 | TRBJ1-5 | TRBV5-1 | CASSPQGFGNQPQHF
16 | TRBJ1-5 | TRBV19 | CASSPNRPLSNQPQHF
11 | TRBJ1-1 | TRBV20-1 | CSASVGQEAFF